This TCR beta chain is drawn from a study of blood T cell repertoires in COVID-19. The CDR3 loop spans 15 amino acids. Germline CDR1 reads SGHTA; CDR2 reads FQGTGA. V shed 5 bases and J 2 bases; nucleotides not matched to a gene: 5. The table came from immunoSEQ multiplex PCR; TCRdb's copy has only in-frame clones and leaves some out. The sample yields about 130,000 clones, around 83% seen once. V and J are TRBV7-3 and TRBJ1-3; 8 bases align to TRBD1. The clonotype originates from a human donor in a cohort sampled during active COVID-19. Source material: peripheral blood. CDR3 region: CASSVTGEPGNTIYF. The CDR3 coding sequence is TGTGCCAGCAGCGTGACAGGGGAACCTGGAAACACCATATATTTT. Looking up the rest from reference TRBV7-3 and TRBJ1-3 gives the full variable domain: GAGVSQTPSNKVTEKGKYVELRCDPISGHTALYWYRQSLGQGPEFLIYFQGTGAADDSGLPNDRFFAVRPEGSVSTLKIQRTERGDSAVYLCASSVTGEPGNTIYFGEGSWLTVV.